The entry below describes one T cell receptor beta chain. Antigen unknown. From the 5' RACE reads, TCRdb called clonotypes with MiXCR, one entry per CDR3 protein. This sample has roughly 630,000 distinct CDR3 sequences; 7% to 7.5% occur once, and the top ten carry less than 2%. The V gene's germline CDR1 is MNHEY and CDR2 SMNVEV (reference sequence). V was pared by 5 bases and J by 5 bases, with 10 bases between. The CDR3 length is 14 residues. This sample is part of a study of identical twins. Whole-study findings and limits: Analyses of zero insertions could, in part, be confounded by invariant MAIT and iNKT cells.

These same records also appear under a second study, on yellow fever vaccine responses in identical twins.

The chain has TRBV27 and TRBJ1-6; TRBD1 might be the D (5 bases). This TCR was sampled from a woman aged 18-29 years in good health. The sequenced sample consisted of PBMCs. The CDR3 here is CASSTWGDNSPLHF. In DNA form, the CDR3 reads TGTGCCAGCAGTACGTGGGGGGATAATTCACCCCTCCACTTT.